This TCR beta chain is from a study of T cell changes during pregnancy in multiple sclerosis. The CDR3 consists of 15 residues. Germline V gene data show CDR1 as LNHDA and CDR2 as SQIVND (reference sequence). Trimming removed 9 bases from V and 10 bases from J; junction bases left unmatched: 19. This clone was seen just once. Assay: immunoSEQ multiplex PCR; the TCRdb copy retains only in-frame clones and omits some. The sample has around 66,000 clones, 90% seen once; the top ten hold over 3%. This clonotype originated in a female donor in good health, enrolled as a control in a pregnancy study. The specimen comprised peripheral blood, sampled in the first trimester of pregnancy. The rearrangement links TRBV19 to TRBJ1-1; TRBD1 aligns across 8 bases. CDR3 amino acids: CASSGTGMGDGRAFF. CDR3 nucleotides: TGTGCCAGCTCCGGGACAGGCATGGGGGATGGAAGAGCTTTCTTT. Full variable domain (missing parts from reference TRBV19 and TRBJ1-1): DGGITQSPKYLFRKEGQNVTLSCEQNLNHDAMYWYRQDPGQGLRLIYYSQIVNDFQKGDIAEGYSVSREKKESFPLTVTSAQKNPTAFYLCASSGTGMGDGRAFFGQGTRLTVV.